Following are 8 T cell receptor beta chains from one sample sequenced in a study of metastatic and nonmetastatic thyroid tumors (dated by TCRdb to about 2020). To prepare the library, PCR was applied. Instrument used: Illumina HiSeq 4000. TCRdb cleaned the public reads at Q25 with fastp, built clones with MiXCR and kept in-frame beta chains. This sample lists about 7,400 clones; 25% to 35% were detected once. Jointly, the top ten make up approximately 24% of the sample. No treatment had been received by any patient before thyroid surgery. The sequencing sample was made of adjacent normal tissue. These receptors all stem from a male donor with papillary thyroid cancer or a benign thyroid nodule (not recorded which). Some clones in this sample may be carry-over from other donors' samples.

This clone was counted at least ten times. The chain uses TRBV11-3 and TRBJ1-2, with D perhaps matching TRBD1 (6 bases). Germline assignment: CDR1 SGHNT and CDR2 YENEEA. V was shortened by 5 bases and J by 6 bases, with 22 bases between the two germline ends. This CDR3 has 16 amino acids. CDR3 sequence: CASSPVGGGGSDGYTF. The CDR3 nucleotides read TGTGCCAGCAGCCCCGTGGGGGGGGGGGGCAGCGATGGCTACACCTTC. Based on the CDR3 plus reference TRBV11-3 and TRBJ1-2, the full variable domain is EAGVVQSPRYKIIEKKQPVAFWCNPISGHNTLYWYLQNLGQGPELLIRYENEEAVDDSQLPKDRFSAERLKGVDSTLKIQPAELGDSAVYLCASSPVGGGGSDGYTFGSGTRLTVV.

The table lists this clone with a count of one. In DNA, the CDR3 is TGTGCCAGCAGCCCATTCGGCGGGGCTGAAGCTTTCTTT. Translated: CASSPFGGAEAFF. This chain uses TRBV7-2 with TRBJ1-1; D remains ambiguous. This CDR3 has 13 amino acids. The V and J ends lost 5 bases and 6 bases respectively, with 13 bases between them. Germline V gene lookup returns CDR1 SGHTA and CDR2 FQGNSA. The entire variable domain, with the rest obtained from reference TRBV7-2 and TRBJ1-1, is as follows: GAGVSQSPSNKVTEKGKDVELRCDPISGHTALYWYRQSLGQGLEFLIYFQGNSAPDKSGLPSDRFSAERTGGSVSTLTIQRTQQEDSAVYLCASSPFGGAEAFFGQGTRLTVV.

This clone is termed medium-sized (0.01 to 0.1%). V and J are TRBV19 and TRBJ2-1; the match to TRBD2 covers 10 bases. V gave up 3 bases and J gave up 4 bases; unmatched junction bases: 3. CDR3 length equals 15 residues. Germline V gene data show CDR1 as LNHDA and CDR2 as SQIVND (reference sequence). As DNA, the CDR3 is TGTGCCAGTAGTATTCTAGCGGGAGATTACAATGAGCAGTTCTTC. This encodes CASSILAGDYNEQFF.

The J gene is TRBJ2-7, the V gene TRBV5-1, with 8 bases matching TRBD1. V trimming: 0 bases; J trimming: 5 bases; junction bases outside the gene matches: 7. In germline, CDR1 is SGHRS, CDR2 YFSETQ. This CDR3 is 15 amino acids long. For the CDR3, the DNA is TGCGCCAGCAGCTTGGCAGGGGGCCGGGAGAACGAGCAGTACTTC. Its protein is CASSLAGGRENEQYF.

This clone has more than one count but fewer than ten. J is TRBJ2-2 and V is TRBV6-1; D is undetermined. Germline lookup yields CDR1 MNHNS and CDR2 SASEGT. The CDR3 contains 14 residues. Trimming stripped 4 bases from V and 2 bases from J, with 8 bases between. The CDR3 region has the DNA TGTGCCAGCAGTGCCCAGCCTAACACCGGGGAGCTGTTTTTT. Translation gives CASSAQPNTGELFF.

The V and J genes are TRBV19 and TRBJ2-3, with 12 bases aligning to TRBD2. This CDR3 region has 15 residues. Germline V gene sequence: CDR1 LNHDA, CDR2 SQIVND (reference sequence). V shed 5 bases and J 6 bases; nucleotides not matched to a gene: 6. DNA for the CDR3: TGTGCCAGTAGTCTAGGACTAGCGGGGTTGGATACGCAGTATTTT. It specifies CASSLGLAGLDTQYF.

This sequence joins TRBV6-1 and TRBJ2-2; D unresolved. Germline CDR1 is MNHNS and CDR2 is SASEGT. This CDR3 has 15 amino acids. Trimming removed 2 bases at V and 4 bases at J, with 11 bases between. CDR3: CASSENFGSTGELFF. The CDR3 coding sequence is TGTGCCAGCAGTGAAAATTTCGGGTCCACCGGGGAGCTGTTTTTT.

This clone is judged medium-sized. V gene TRBV24-1 combines with J gene TRBJ2-6; 11 positions agree with TRBD1. With 10 bases clipped from V and 0 bases from J, the junction kept 7 bases outside the gene matches. Germline loops: CDR1 KGHDR, CDR2 SFDVKD. CDR3 size: 17 residues. This CDR3 reads CATGTGGMLSGANVLTF. CDR3 bases: TGTGCCACAGGGACAGGGGGAATGCTCTCTGGGGCCAACGTCCTGACTTTC.